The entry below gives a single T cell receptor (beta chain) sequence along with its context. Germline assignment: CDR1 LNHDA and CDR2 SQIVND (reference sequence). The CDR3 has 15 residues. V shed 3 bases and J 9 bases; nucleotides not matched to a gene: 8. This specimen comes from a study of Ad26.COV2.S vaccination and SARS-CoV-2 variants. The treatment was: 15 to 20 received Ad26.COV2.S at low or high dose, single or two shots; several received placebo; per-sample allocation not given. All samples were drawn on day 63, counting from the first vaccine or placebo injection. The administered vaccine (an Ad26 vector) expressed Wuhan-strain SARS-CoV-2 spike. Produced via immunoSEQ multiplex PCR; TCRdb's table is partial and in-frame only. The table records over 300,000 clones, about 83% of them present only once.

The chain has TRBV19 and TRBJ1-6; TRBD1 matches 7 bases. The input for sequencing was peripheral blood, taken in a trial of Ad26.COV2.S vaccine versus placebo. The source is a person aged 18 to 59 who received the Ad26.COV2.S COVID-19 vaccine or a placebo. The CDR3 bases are TGTGCCAGTAGTATCAGCGCAGGGGGGGGTTCACCCCTCCACTTT. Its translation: CASSISAGGGSPLHF.